This T cell receptor beta chain stems from a study of shared clonotypes between healthy human individuals. The CDR3 is made up of 16 amino acids. The V and J ends lost 4 bases and 0 bases, in that order; junction bases with no gene match: 7. CDR1 and CDR2 (germline): SGHDT, YYEEEE. Profiling relied on immunoSEQ multiplex PCR, and the TCRdb table lists in-frame clones only, not all of them. Here the sample spans about 1.5 million clones, nearly 99% being singletons. Sequencing was carried out using naive CD4+ T cells sorted from blood. Subset reported: CD45RA+ positively selected. The V and J genes are TRBV5-6 and TRBJ1-5; 7 bases map to TRBD1. This sequence originates from a man under 40 in good health. The chain's CDR3 is CASSLGQLLSNQPQHF. CDR3 in DNA: TGTGCCAGCAGCCTGGGACAGCTACTTAGCAATCAGCCCCAGCATTTT.